The TCR beta chain under discussion was sequenced for a study of blood T cell repertoires in COVID-19. CDR1 SGDLS and CDR2 YYNGEE come from the germline V gene. The CDR3 contains 14 residues. Trimming left V 0 bases short and J 8 bases short, with 12 bases between. Only in-frame clones appear in the TCRdb table, and some are missing; sequencing was by immunoSEQ multiplex PCR. The sample contains 200,000 or so clones, approximately 86% of which appear only once. The chain is built from TRBV9 and TRBJ2-4; D is perhaps TRBD2 (6 bases). The clonotype originates from a man aged 60 to 69 with COVID-19, enrolled during active disease. Sequencing input: peripheral blood. The CDR3 sequence: CASSVEDIADIQYF. CDR3 nucleotides: TGTGCCAGCAGCGTAGAGGACATAGCGGACATTCAGTACTTC.